The entry below describes one TCR beta chain. The antigen is undetermined. This entry comes from a study of beta chain features in type 1 diabetes. CD45RO/CCR7/CD25/CD127/CD95/CD27 sorting isolated CD4+ naive, central memory, regulatory and stem cell-like memory cells. Expressed TCRB transcripts were sequenced, since all the RNA that had been isolated was reverse transcribed. The table came from immunoSEQ multiplex PCR; TCRdb's copy has only in-frame clones and leaves some out. Altogether around 50,000 clones are present, around 45% being singletons, with the ten largest covering 0.1% to 0.15%. Germline assignment: CDR1 MNHNY and CDR2 SVGAGI (reference sequence). The V and J ends lost 2 bases and 4 bases respectively, with 9 bases between them. The CDR3 totals 14 residues. Study outcomes and limitations: A moderate, significant TCRB CDR3 shortening appeared in type 1 diabetes across four CD4+ subsets.

The specimen sequenced was stem cell memory CD4+ T cells from blood. This receptor was obtained from a man aged 30 to 39 with type 1 diabetes. The rearrangement links TRBV6-6 to TRBJ1-5; D remains unclear. CDR3 DNA sequence: TGTGCCAGCAGTTACCCGCCTAGTAATCAGCCCCAGCATTTT. It translates to CASSYPPSNQPQHF.